A selection of T cell receptor beta chains follows, all from one sample in a study of patients and donors after allogeneic stem cell transplantation. Using its own MiXCR run on the RT-PCR reads, TCRdb lists one record per CDR3 protein. The sample gives roughly 940,000 distinct CDR3 sequences, approximately 19% of which show up once; roughly 6.4% is in the top ten. Specimen: blood, either unsorted or a sorted T cell fraction (not recorded which). The receptor source for this set is a human donor who was either an allogeneic HSCT recipient or a stem cell or donor lymphocyte infusion donor (not recorded which). It is not recorded whose cells these are; they may come from a transplant donor. Each CDR3 is given without its conserved first and last residue.

v_gene: TRBV15; j_gene: TRBJ2-7; len: 12; CDR3aa: ATSKQGGSYEQY
v_gene: TRBV4-1; j_gene: TRBJ2-5; len: 14; CDR3aa: ASRLTSNLRGETQY
v_gene: TRBV12-3/TRBV12-4; j_gene: TRBJ2-2; len: 11; CDR3aa: ASSPGAGGELF
v_gene: TRBV24-1; j_gene: TRBJ1-2; len: 12; CDR3aa: ATQPGQMDYGYT
v_gene: TRBV11-2; j_gene: TRBJ2-5; len: 16; CDR3aa: ASSPRGLAGAEKETQY
v_gene: TRBV12-3/TRBV12-4; j_gene: TRBJ2-5; len: 14; CDR3aa: ASSPPHTKRRETQY
v_gene: TRBV2; j_gene: TRBJ1-1; len: 12; CDR3aa: ASARDRTNTEAF
v_gene: TRBV30; j_gene: TRBJ2-1; len: 11; CDR3aa: AWRGTSYNEQF
v_gene: TRBV6-1; j_gene: TRBJ2-4; len: 12; CDR3aa: ASSPSGTVNIQY
v_gene: TRBV15; j_gene: TRBJ1-2; len: 14; CDR3aa: ATSDITWTGNYGYT
v_gene: TRBV5-1; j_gene: TRBJ1-3; len: 12; CDR3aa: ASSLGGSGDTIY
v_gene: TRBV9; j_gene: TRBJ1-6; len: 13; CDR3aa: ATSGQGASNSPLH
v_gene: TRBV20-1; j_gene: TRBJ2-1; len: 9; CDR3aa: SASREDEQF
v_gene: TRBV20-1; j_gene: TRBJ2-2; len: 11; CDR3aa: SARMGSTGELF
v_gene: TRBV30; j_gene: TRBJ1-2; len: 10; CDR3aa: AWRGDRDRAT
v_gene: TRBV20-1; j_gene: TRBJ2-1; len: 12; CDR3aa: SAGRLAGGVEQF
v_gene: TRBV6-6; j_gene: TRBJ2-7; len: 10; CDR3aa: ASSYFPDEQY
v_gene: TRBV12-3/TRBV12-4; j_gene: TRBJ2-1; len: 15; CDR3aa: ASSSPPGTSSYNEQF
v_gene: TRBV20-1; j_gene: TRBJ2-4; len: 13; CDR3aa: SASRGGEILDIQY
v_gene: TRBV20-1; j_gene: TRBJ1-2; len: 13; CDR3aa: SAKGVRTGGEGYT
v_gene: TRBV7-2; j_gene: TRBJ2-3; len: 15; CDR3aa: ASSLGFRGSSTDTQY
v_gene: TRBV7-9; j_gene: TRBJ1-1; len: 14; CDR3aa: ASSPKVGVLNTEAF
v_gene: TRBV20-1; j_gene: TRBJ2-1; len: 10; CDR3aa: SAPGLSSEQF
v_gene: TRBV6-2/TRBV6-3; j_gene: TRBJ1-1; len: 9; CDR3aa: ASSWDKEAF
v_gene: TRBV6-2/TRBV6-3; j_gene: TRBJ2-3; len: 12; CDR3aa: ASSYLDYTDTQY
v_gene: TRBV18; j_gene: TRBJ1-1; len: 14; CDR3aa: ASSPGTANMNTEAF
v_gene: TRBV12-3/TRBV12-4; j_gene: TRBJ2-5; len: 12; CDR3aa: ASSLWGVGETQY
v_gene: TRBV7-9; j_gene: TRBJ2-7; len: 12; CDR3aa: ASSRGVFPYEQY
v_gene: TRBV7-2; j_gene: TRBJ1-1; len: 13; CDR3aa: ASSLRGRRNSEAF
v_gene: TRBV5-1; j_gene: TRBJ2-1; len: 15; CDR3aa: ASSFSRAERGYNEQF
v_gene: TRBV29-1; j_gene: TRBJ1-1; len: 9; CDR3aa: SVDRGREAF
v_gene: TRBV29-1; j_gene: TRBJ2-1; len: 11; CDR3aa: SARTSGGGEQF
v_gene: TRBV5-1; j_gene: TRBJ1-2; len: 11; CDR3aa: ASSPRVFRGYT
v_gene: TRBV7-8; j_gene: TRBJ1-1; len: 12; CDR3aa: ASTFNSWNTEAF
v_gene: TRBV12-3/TRBV12-4; j_gene: TRBJ1-1; len: 10; CDR3aa: ASRKGNTEAF
v_gene: TRBV5-5; j_gene: TRBJ2-2; len: 12; CDR3aa: ASSSVDGTGELF
v_gene: TRBV20-1; j_gene: TRBJ2-7; len: 13; CDR3aa: SARGTSGRPYEQY
v_gene: TRBV6-1; j_gene: TRBJ2-4; len: 13; CDR3aa: ASRDRPTSKNIQY
v_gene: TRBV6-1; j_gene: TRBJ2-3; len: 14; CDR3aa: ASSRTSGKQRDTQY
v_gene: TRBV2; j_gene: TRBJ2-7; len: 11; CDR3aa: ASFGTQSYEQY
v_gene: TRBV6-5; j_gene: TRBJ1-2; len: 14; CDR3aa: ASSYSISQGNYGYT
v_gene: TRBV6-2/TRBV6-3; j_gene: TRBJ1-5; len: 13; CDR3aa: ASSGQGGGNQPQH
v_gene: TRBV6-1; j_gene: TRBJ2-3; len: 12; CDR3aa: ASSRFGGTDTQY
v_gene: TRBV12-3/TRBV12-4; j_gene: TRBJ2-3; len: 15; CDR3aa: ASSFYPPGTGTDTQY
v_gene: TRBV7-2; j_gene: TRBJ1-1; len: 14; CDR3aa: ASSSPIRDLNTEAF
v_gene: TRBV5-1; j_gene: TRBJ1-4; len: 12; CDR3aa: ASSQGDRNEKLF
v_gene: TRBV12-3/TRBV12-4; j_gene: TRBJ2-2; len: 13; CDR3aa: ASSSYAKNTGELF
v_gene: TRBV6-2/TRBV6-3; j_gene: TRBJ2-1; len: 15; CDR3aa: ASFGLAGATGYNEQF
v_gene: TRBV3-1; j_gene: TRBJ1-2; len: 10; CDR3aa: ASKTGGSGYT
v_gene: TRBV11-2; j_gene: TRBJ1-1; len: 11; CDR3aa: ASSLSLGVEAF
v_gene: TRBV12-3/TRBV12-4; j_gene: TRBJ2-1; len: 10; CDR3aa: ASSLDGMGQF
v_gene: TRBV5-1; j_gene: TRBJ2-2; len: 13; CDR3aa: ASSLTGVGTGELF
v_gene: TRBV20-1; j_gene: TRBJ2-1; len: 16; CDR3aa: SARDRGKLAGGDNEQF
v_gene: TRBV29-1; j_gene: TRBJ1-1; len: 10; CDR3aa: SAMTASTEAF
v_gene: TRBV5-1; j_gene: TRBJ2-6; len: 13; CDR3aa: ASSLYSSGANVLT
v_gene: TRBV24-1; j_gene: TRBJ2-2; len: 14; CDR3aa: ATSEGRGLGTGELF
v_gene: TRBV9; j_gene: TRBJ2-1; len: 12; CDR3aa: ASSVAGGIREQF